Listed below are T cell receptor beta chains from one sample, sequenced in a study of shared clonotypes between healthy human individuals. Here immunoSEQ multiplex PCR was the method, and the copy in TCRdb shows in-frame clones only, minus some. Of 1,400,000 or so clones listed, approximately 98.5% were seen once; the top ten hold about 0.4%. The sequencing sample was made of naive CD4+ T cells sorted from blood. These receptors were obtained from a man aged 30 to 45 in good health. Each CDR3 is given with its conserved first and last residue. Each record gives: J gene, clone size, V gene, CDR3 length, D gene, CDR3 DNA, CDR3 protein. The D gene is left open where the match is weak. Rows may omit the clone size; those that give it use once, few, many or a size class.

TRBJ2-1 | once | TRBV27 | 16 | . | TGTGCCAGCAGTTTATTCCCCAGCGGCCGTTGGAATGAGCAGTTCTTC | CASSLFPSGRWNEQFF
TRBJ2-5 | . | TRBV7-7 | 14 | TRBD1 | TGTGCTAGCAGCTCCGGGACAGTACAAGAGACCCAGTACTTC | CASSSGTVQETQYF
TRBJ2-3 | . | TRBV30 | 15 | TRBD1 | TGTGCCTCTCGCCAACAGGGGTATGGCACAGATACGCAGTATTTT | CASRQQGYGTDTQYF
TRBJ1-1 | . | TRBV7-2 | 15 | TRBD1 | TGTGCCAGCAGCTTACGGGACAGGCCGCACACTGAAGCTTTCTTT | CASSLRDRPHTEAFF
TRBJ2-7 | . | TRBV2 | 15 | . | TGTGCCAGCAGTGAGTCACAGGGTCCTTACTACGAGCAGTACTTC | CASSESQGPYYEQYF
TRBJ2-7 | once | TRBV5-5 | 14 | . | TGTGCCAGCAGCTTGGAGAGTAGCTCCTACGAGCAGTACTTC | CASSLESSSYEQYF
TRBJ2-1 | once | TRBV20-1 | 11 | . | TGCAGTGCTAGGGGGGGTATCGAGCAGTTCTTC | CSARGGIEQFF
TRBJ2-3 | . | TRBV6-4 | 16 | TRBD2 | TGTGCCAGCAGTGACGTCCCTAGCGGGGTCACAGATACGCAGTATTTT | CASSDVPSGVTDTQYF
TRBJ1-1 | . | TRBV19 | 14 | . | TGTGCCAGTAGTATAGGCTACGGGGTTTCGGAAGCTTTCTTT | CASSIGYGVSEAFF
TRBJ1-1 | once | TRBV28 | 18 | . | TGTGCCAGCAGTCCCCACGGACTGGGGGATCGTGCGAACACTGAAGCTTTCTTT | CASSPHGLGDRANTEAFF
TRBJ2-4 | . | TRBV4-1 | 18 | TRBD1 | TGCGCCAGCAGCCACACCCTAGTGACAGGGCTAGCCAAAAACATTCAGTACTTC | CASSHTLVTGLAKNIQYF
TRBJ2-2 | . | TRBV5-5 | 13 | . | TGTGCCAGCAGCTGGGCGCCGGCAAGGGAGCTGTTTTTT | CASSWAPARELFF
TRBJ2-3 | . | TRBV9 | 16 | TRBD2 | TGTGCCAGCAGCCCGCGCGACCGACTAGCATCAGATACGCAGTATTTT | CASSPRDRLASDTQYF
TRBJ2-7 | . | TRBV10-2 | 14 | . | TGCGCCAGCAGTGTGGTAGGTTCTTCCTACGAGCAGTACTTC | CASSVVGSSYEQYF
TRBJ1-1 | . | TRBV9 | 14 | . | TGTGCCAGCAGCGTAGTGGGCCGGGGTACTGAAGCTTTCTTT | CASSVVGRGTEAFF
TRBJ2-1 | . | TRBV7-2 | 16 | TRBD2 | TGTGCCAGCAGCCCCTCTAGCGGGAGGGCCATGAATGAGCAGTTCTTC | CASSPSSGRAMNEQFF
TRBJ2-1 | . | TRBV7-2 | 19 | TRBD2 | TGTGCCAGCAGCTTAGGGAGCCCCTTTAGCGGGAGCTCCTACAATGAGCAGTTCTTC | CASSLGSPFSGSSYNEQFF
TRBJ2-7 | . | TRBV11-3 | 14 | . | TGTGCCACCGTCCGGGCCCCGACCTACTACGAGCAGTACTTC | CATVRAPTYYEQYF
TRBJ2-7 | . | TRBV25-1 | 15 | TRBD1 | TGTGCCAGCAGTGGCGGGACAGGGCGTACCTACGAGCAGTACTTC | CASSGGTGRTYEQYF
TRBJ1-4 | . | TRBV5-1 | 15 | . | TGCGCCAGCAGCGGCACAGGTGACCTCAATGAAAAACTGTTTTTT | CASSGTGDLNEKLFF
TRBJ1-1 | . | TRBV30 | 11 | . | TGTGCCTCATTGCGGAACACTGAAGCTTTCTTT | CASLRNTEAFF
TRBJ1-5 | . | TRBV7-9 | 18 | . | TGTGCCAGGCAGTCCTACGCCCCCCCTAAACTAAGCAATCAGCCCCAGCATTTT | CARQSYAPPKLSNQPQHF
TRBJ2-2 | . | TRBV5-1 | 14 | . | TGCGCCAGCAGAATTGCCCCTGAAGTAGGGGAGCTGTTTTTT | CASRIAPEVGELFF
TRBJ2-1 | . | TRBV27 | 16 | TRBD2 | TGTGCCAGCAGTTTTCTTGGCGGGAGGCCCTACAATGAGCAGTTCTTC | CASSFLGGRPYNEQFF
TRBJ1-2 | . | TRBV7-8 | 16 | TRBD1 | TGTGCCAGCAGCTTGAGGCGGGACAGAACTAACTATGGCTACACCTTC | CASSLRRDRTNYGYTF
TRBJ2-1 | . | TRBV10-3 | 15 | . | TGTGCCACTACGGGGAGGGACAGCTCCTACAATGAGCAGTTCTTC | CATTGRDSSYNEQFF
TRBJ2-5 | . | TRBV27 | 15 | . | TGTGCCAGCAGTTTAGTCCCAGGACGGCAAGAGACCCAGTACTTC | CASSLVPGRQETQYF
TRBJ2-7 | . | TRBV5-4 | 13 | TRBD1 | TGTGCCAGCAGCTTCGGCAGGGGGTACGAGCAGTACTTC | CASSFGRGYEQYF
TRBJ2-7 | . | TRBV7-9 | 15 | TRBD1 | TGTGCCAGCAGCTCGGGACAGAGCGGTCCCTACGAGCAGTACTTC | CASSSGQSGPYEQYF
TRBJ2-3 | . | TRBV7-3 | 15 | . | TGTGCCAGCAGCTTACAGGGGAGGGATACAGATACGCAGTATTTT | CASSLQGRDTDTQYF
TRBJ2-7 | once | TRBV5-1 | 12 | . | TGCGCCAGCAGCTTGGTTTCCTACGAGCAGTACTTC | CASSLVSYEQYF
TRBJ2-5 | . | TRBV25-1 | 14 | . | TGTGCCAGCAGTGCCTGGACAAACCAAGAGACCCAGTACTTC | CASSAWTNQETQYF
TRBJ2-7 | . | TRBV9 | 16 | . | TGTGCCAGCAGCGTAGGAGGAGCAGGGGCGACCTACGAGCAGTACTTC | CASSVGGAGATYEQYF
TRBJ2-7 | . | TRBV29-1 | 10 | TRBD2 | TGCAGCGTTGGAGCGGGAGAGGAATACTTC | CSVGAGEEYF
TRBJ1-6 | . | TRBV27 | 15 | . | TGTGCCAGCAGTCCTACGGGACTACCGGGGTCACCCCTCCACTTT | CASSPTGLPGSPLHF
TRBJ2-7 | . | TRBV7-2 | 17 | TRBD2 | TGTGCCAGCAGCCTACGACTAGCGGGAGCCCCCTCCTACGAGCAGTACTTC | CASSLRLAGAPSYEQYF
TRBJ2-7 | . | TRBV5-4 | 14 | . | TGTGCCAGCAGCTTGGGTCGACTAGGCTACGAGCAGTACTTC | CASSLGRLGYEQYF
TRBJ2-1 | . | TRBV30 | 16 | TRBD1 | TGTGCCTGGAGTGCCTCATACGGGACAGGGGGCTCCGGATGGTTCTTC | CAWSASYGTGGSGWFF
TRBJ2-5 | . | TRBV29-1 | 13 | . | TGCAGCGTTGGCCGCGGGGGCATGGAGACCCAGTACTTC | CSVGRGGMETQYF
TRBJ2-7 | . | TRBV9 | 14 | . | TGTGCCAGCAGCGTGAGGACAGAAGCCTACGAGCAGTACTTC | CASSVRTEAYEQYF
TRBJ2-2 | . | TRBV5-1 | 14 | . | TGCGCCAGCAGAATCCAAAGCCCTCCCGGGGAGCTGTTTTTT | CASRIQSPPGELFF